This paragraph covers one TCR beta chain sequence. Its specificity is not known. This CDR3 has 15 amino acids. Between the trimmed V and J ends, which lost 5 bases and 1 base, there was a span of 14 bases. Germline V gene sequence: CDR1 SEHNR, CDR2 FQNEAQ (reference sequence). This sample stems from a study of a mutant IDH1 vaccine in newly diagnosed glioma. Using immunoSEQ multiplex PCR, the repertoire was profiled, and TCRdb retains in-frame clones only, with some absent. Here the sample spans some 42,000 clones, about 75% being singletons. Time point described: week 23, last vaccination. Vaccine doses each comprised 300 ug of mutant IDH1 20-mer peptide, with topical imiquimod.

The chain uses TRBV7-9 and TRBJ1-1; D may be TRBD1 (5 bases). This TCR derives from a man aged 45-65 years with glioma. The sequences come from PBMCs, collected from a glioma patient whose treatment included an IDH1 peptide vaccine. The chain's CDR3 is CASSPTGHSNTEAFF. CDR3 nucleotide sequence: TGTGCCAGCAGCCCAACCGGACACTCGAACACTGAAGCTTTCTTT.